The 27 T cell receptor beta chains presented below share a single source sample, sequenced in a study of T cell repertoires in cytomegalovirus infection. TCRdb re-derived calls from the reads in MiXCR, one entry per CDR3 protein. The sample comprises 150,000 to 200,000 distinct CDR3 sequences, around 14% of which are singletons, and 27% rests with the top ten. The sequencing input was PBMCs. These receptors were taken from a human donor in good health (CMV status not recorded). Some clones in this sample may be carry-over from other donors' samples.

This clonotype appeared many times. The V and J genes are TRBV11-2 and TRBJ1-2, with unresolved D. V lost 5 bases, J lost 4 bases, and 14 bases lay in between. This CDR3 is 14 amino acids long. Germline V gives CDR1 SGHAT, CDR2 FQNNGV. The CDR3 spells CASSRNAGGYGYTF. In nucleotides, the CDR3 is TGTGCCAGCAGCCGCAACGCAGGCGGCTATGGCTACACCTTC.

This clonotype occurred a few times. The V call is TRBV6-6, the J call TRBJ2-7; a possible D gene is TRBD1 (5 bases). CDR3 length: 19 residues. The ends were cut back, 0 bases at V and 0 bases at J, with 21 bases in the middle. The V gene's germline CDR1 is MNHNY and CDR2 SVGAGI (reference sequence). As DNA, the CDR3 is TGTGCCAGCAGTTACTCGAAACAGGATTGGAGAGAAGGCTCCTACGAGCAGTACTTC. This codes for CASSYSKQDWREGSYEQYF.

V and J are TRBV29-1 and TRBJ2-7, with a possible D match to TRBD2 (6 bases). CDR1 and CDR2 from the germline V gene are SQVTM and ANQGSEA. The CDR3 is 13 residues long. The germline V and J ends were trimmed by 6 bases and 2 bases, with 14 bases remaining between them. The CDR3 is CSVGIAETYEQYF. The CDR3 region has the DNA TGCAGCGTCGGGATAGCGGAAACCTACGAGCAGTACTTC.

This clonotype was counted a few times. The V call is TRBV20-1, the J call TRBJ1-5; D may be TRBD1 (6 bases). Trimming left V 6 bases short and J 5 bases short, with 17 bases between. CDR3 length equals 14 residues. Per the germline V gene, CDR1 is DFQATT and CDR2 is SNEGSKA (reference sequence). Here the CDR3 DNA reads TGCAGTGCCCAAGGGGGGACAAAAGATCAGCCCCAGCATTTT. Encoded protein: CSAQGGTKDQPQHF.

V usage is TRBV7-8 and J usage is TRBJ2-2; a possible D gene is TRBD2 (5 bases). The CDR3 sequence is 16 residues long. V shed 8 bases and J shed 2 bases, with 18 bases lying between them. Germline CDR1 and CDR2: SGHVS and FQNEAQ. The DNA for the CDR3 is TGTGCCAGCCCCACCGGGGAGAAGGTTAACACCGGGGAGCTGTTTTTT. It is translated as CASPTGEKVNTGELFF.

The chain combines TRBV27 with TRBJ2-2; 7 bases fit TRBD1. V lost 5 bases to trimming and J lost 6 bases; unmatched junction nucleotides: 9. This CDR3 comprises 15 residues. CDR1 and CDR2 (germline): MNHEY, SMNVEV (reference sequence). This chain's CDR3 is CASSGHTGVPGELFF. The CDR3 DNA is TGTGCCAGCAGTGGCCATACAGGGGTCCCCGGGGAGCTGTTTTTT.

This clonotype was seen only a few times. The CDR3 reads CASSQDWNVREAFF. The CDR3 nucleotides read TGTGCCAGCAGCCAAGATTGGAACGTTCGAGAAGCTTTCTTT. This chain connects TRBV14 to TRBJ1-1; D not resolved. Trimming pared 0 bases from V and 8 bases from J, leaving 13 bases between. The V gene's germline CDR1 is SGHDN and CDR2 FVKESK. This CDR3 contains 14 residues.

This clonotype was seen ten or more times. This sequence joins TRBV7-7 and TRBJ2-1, with TRBD1 as a possible D gene (6 bases). Germline-derived CDR1 and CDR2 are SSHAT and FNYEAQ (reference sequence). There are 14 residues in the CDR3. This chain's CDR3 is CASAGPGLGGEQFF. CDR3 nucleotide sequence: TGTGCTAGCGCCGGCCCGGGCCTAGGGGGTGAGCAGTTCTTC. Combining the CDR3 with reference TRBV7-7 and TRBJ2-1 gives the whole variable domain GAGVSQSPRYKVTKRGQDVTLRCDPISSHATLYWYQQALGQGPEFLTYFNYEAQPDKSGLPSDRFSAERPEGSISTLTIQRTEQRDSAMYRCASAGPGLGGEQFFGPGTRLTVL.

This clonotype was seen repeatedly, ten times or more. The gene calls are TRBV7-3 and TRBJ2-5, with D perhaps matching TRBD1 or TRBD2 (5 bases each). This CDR3 contains 16 residues. The ends were cut back, 5 bases at V and 2 bases at J, with 18 bases in the middle. Per germline, CDR1 SGHTA and CDR2 FQGTGA. This CDR3 reads CASSQGPDWGQETQYF. The CDR3 DNA reads as TGTGCCAGCAGCCAAGGGCCGGACTGGGGGCAAGAGACCCAGTACTTC.

The V gene is TRBV10-3, the J gene TRBJ2-1; TRBD1 matches at 7 bases. V shed 8 bases, J shed 8 bases, and the junction held 6 bases outside the gene matches. Germline CDR1 ENHRY, CDR2 SYGVKD. There are 12 residues in the CDR3. CDR3 DNA: TGTGCCATCTCGGACAGGCGCGATGAGCAGTTCTTC. Translation: CAISDRRDEQFF.

This clonotype came up many times. The rearrangement links TRBV14 to TRBJ2-7, with D tentatively TRBD1 (5 bases). Germline V lookup: CDR1 SGHDN, CDR2 FVKESK. V was trimmed by 4 bases and J by 2 bases, leaving 12 bases between them. This CDR3 contains 14 residues. CDR3 residues: CASSPFDRTYEQYF. The CDR3 DNA reads TGTGCCAGCAGCCCTTTTGACAGAACCTACGAGCAGTACTTC.

This clonotype was seen a handful of times. This chain links TRBV28 with TRBJ2-3, with TRBD2 matching over 7 bases. Germline V gene data show CDR1 as MDHEN and CDR2 as SYDVKM. This CDR3 contains 16 residues. The ends lost 3 bases at V and 3 bases at J; junction bases unmatched: 9. CDR3 nucleotide sequence: TGTGCCAGCAGTTTTCCTGGACTAGGAGGGACAGATACGCAGTATTTT. It codes for CASSFPGLGGTDTQYF.

Many counts were recorded for this clonotype. This rearrangement joins TRBV7-2 to TRBJ2-1, with 13 bases matching TRBD2. Looked up from germline, CDR1 is SGHTA and CDR2 is FQGNSA. The CDR3 sequence is 18 residues long. With 4 bases clipped from V and 0 bases from J, the junction kept 6 bases outside the gene matches. This CDR3 is CASSSGTSGIHSYNEQFF. The CDR3 DNA sequence: TGTGCCAGCAGCTCCGGGACTAGCGGGATTCACTCCTACAATGAGCAGTTCTTC.

This clonotype was counted ten times or more. This rearrangement joins TRBV7-2 to TRBJ2-1, with 11 positions matching TRBD2. CDR1 and CDR2 (germline): SGHTA, FQGNSA. The CDR3 covers 14 residues. Trimming removed 5 bases from V and 14 bases from J; junction bases left unmatched: 11. The CDR3 nucleotides are TGTGCCAGCAGCCGGAATAGCGGGAGGGCCCTTGAGTTCTTC. Protein sequence: CASSRNSGRALEFF. The full variable domain, in which reference TRBV7-2 and TRBJ2-1 provide the parts outside the CDR3, is GAGVSQSPSNKVTEKGKDVELRCDPISGHTALYWYRQSLGQGLEFLIYFQGNSAPDKSGLPSDRFSAERTGGSVSTLTIQRTQQEDSAVYLCASSRNSGRALEFFGPGTRLTVL.

The gene calls are TRBV6-2 or TRBV6-3 and TRBJ1-5; D is undetermined. Germline loops: CDR1 MNHEY, CDR2 SVGEGT. Trimming took off 1 base at V and 0 bases at J, with 7 bases between the two ends. The CDR3 sequence is 15 residues long. In DNA form, the CDR3 reads TGTGCCAGCAGTTACTTACCCTATAGCAATCAGCCCCAGCATTTT. Protein product: CASSYLPYSNQPQHF.

V is TRBV7-6 and J is TRBJ1-1; possibly TRBD1 for D (5 bases). V lost 0 bases, J lost 5 bases, and 13 bases lay in between. The germline CDR1 and CDR2 sequences are SGHVS and FNYEAQ. This CDR3 comprises 15 residues. Here the CDR3 reads CASSLAGGKMTEAFF. The CDR3 coding sequence is TGTGCCAGCAGCTTAGCGGGGGGTAAGATGACTGAAGCTTTCTTT. The full variable domain, in which reference TRBV7-6 and TRBJ1-1 provide the parts outside the CDR3, is GAGVSQSPRYKVTKRGQDVALRCDPISGHVSLYWYRQALGQGPEFLTYFNYEAQQDKSGLPNDRFSAERPEGSISTLTIQRTEQRDSAMYRCASSLAGGKMTEAFFGQGTRLTVV.

This clonotype has only a few counts. The chain employs TRBV7-8 and TRBJ2-7; the D call may be TRBD1 or TRBD2 (5 bases each). This CDR3 is built from 14 residues. Trimming stripped 3 bases from V and 0 bases from J, with 9 bases between. The germline V gene encodes CDR1 SGHVS and CDR2 FQNEAQ. The CDR3 loop reads CASSFLGASYEQYF. For the CDR3, the DNA is TGTGCCAGCAGCTTCCTCGGGGCCTCCTACGAGCAGTACTTC.

This clonotype was found many times. J is TRBJ2-5 and V is TRBV29-1, with 8 positions matching TRBD1. This CDR3 is 13 amino acids long. Germline V lookup: CDR1 SQVTM, CDR2 ANQGSEA. The V gene end was trimmed by 8 bases and the J gene end by 5 bases; junction bases not matched to a gene: 10. CDR3 in DNA: TGCAGCATCGGACAGGGAGCGAGGGAGACCCAGTACTTC. Protein product: CSIGQGARETQYF.

The sample holds many counts of this clonotype. The J gene is TRBJ2-2, the V gene TRBV19; either TRBD1 or TRBD2 may fit D (5 bases each). Trimming cost V 7 bases and J 0 bases, with 12 bases left between them. Germline V gene lookup returns CDR1 LNHDA and CDR2 SQIVND (reference sequence). The CDR3 loop spans 15 amino acids. CDR3 nucleotides: TGTGCCAGTATGGTGGGGGTCGCGAACACCGGGGAGCTGTTTTTT. This sequence encodes CASMVGVANTGELFF. The entire variable domain, with the rest obtained from reference TRBV19 and TRBJ2-2, is as follows: DGGITQSPKYLFRKEGQNVTLSCEQNLNHDAMYWYRQDPGQGLRLIYYSQIVNDFQKGDIAEGYSVSREKKESFPLTVTSAQKNPTAFYLCASMVGVANTGELFFGEGSRLTVL.

This clonotype was seen a few times. This sequence joins TRBV12-3 or TRBV12-4 and TRBJ1-1, with D possibly TRBD1 on 5 matching bases. Trimming cost V 6 bases and J 7 bases, with 18 bases left between them. The CDR3 contains 14 residues. The CDR3 region is CASRPTRGYGEAFF. Here the CDR3 DNA reads TGTGCCAGCAGGCCGACCCGGGGGTACGGTGAAGCTTTCTTT.

At least ten counts were recorded for this clonotype. This chain links TRBV12-3 or TRBV12-4 with TRBJ1-3; a possible D gene is TRBD1 (5 bases). The ends were cut back, 6 bases at V and 0 bases at J, with 12 bases in the middle. This CDR3 is built from 15 residues. The CDR3 DNA is TGTGCCAGCAGAAGGGACCGTTACTCTGGAAACACCATATATTTT. Protein sequence: CASRRDRYSGNTIYF.

This clonotype has a count of ten or more. The chain couples TRBV7-9 to TRBJ2-7, with D possibly matching TRBD2 (6 bases). Germline CDR1 reads SEHNR; CDR2 reads FQNEAQ (reference sequence). Trimming cost V 2 bases and J 3 bases, with 20 bases left between them. There are 17 residues in the CDR3. The CDR3 loop reads CASSLPEGVREGYEQYF. CDR3 nucleotide sequence: TGTGCCAGCAGCTTACCGGAGGGAGTAAGAGAAGGCTACGAGCAGTACTTC.

There are a few counts of this clonotype. The chain carries TRBV6-2 or TRBV6-3 and TRBJ1-2, with a possible D match to TRBD1 (6 bases). Trimming took off 2 bases at V and 1 base at J, with 14 bases between the two ends. CDR1 is MNHEY and CDR2 is SVGEGT in the germline V gene. The length of the CDR3 is 16 residues. For the CDR3, the DNA is TGTGCCAGCAGTTACCGCGGGGGCGCCCATAACTATGGCTACACCTTC. Residues: CASSYRGGAHNYGYTF.

This clonotype was seen ten or more times. The chain uses TRBV5-4 and TRBJ2-5; D possibly corresponds to TRBD2 (7 bases). The CDR3 totals 15 residues. Germline CDR1 and CDR2: SGHNT and YYREEE (reference sequence). The V end lost 4 bases, the J end lost 5 bases, and 18 bases lay between the germline ends. CDR3 sequence reads: CASSRPGGRVETQYF. As DNA, the CDR3 is TGTGCCAGCAGCCGTCCCGGGGGGCGCGTGGAGACCCAGTACTTC.

This sequence joins TRBV20-1 and TRBJ2-3; TRBD1 or TRBD2 may be the D gene (5 bases each). CDR3 length: 14 residues. The V and J ends lost 3 bases and 2 bases respectively, with 12 bases between them. Per the germline V gene, CDR1 is DFQATT and CDR2 is SNEGSKA (reference sequence). The CDR3 sequence: CSARWGSHTDTQYF. CDR3 nucleotide sequence: TGCAGTGCTAGGTGGGGGTCCCACACAGATACGCAGTATTTT.

Only a few counts were recorded for this clonotype. The rearrangement joins TRBV7-9 to TRBJ1-2; D gene unclear. Germline values: CDR1 SEHNR, CDR2 FQNEAQ (reference sequence). V lost 5 bases to trimming and J lost 4 bases, with 14 bases between them. CDR3 length: 14 amino acids. The CDR3 loop is CASSVGWAFYGYTF. As DNA, the CDR3 is TGTGCCAGCAGCGTCGGGTGGGCCTTCTATGGCTACACCTTC.

This clonotype was seen a few times. The chain has TRBV30 and TRBJ1-1, with a possible D match to TRBD1 (5 bases). The V end lost 4 bases, the J end lost 2 bases, and 8 bases lay between the germline ends. Per the germline V gene, CDR1 is GTSNPN and CDR2 is SVGIG (reference sequence). There are 12 residues in the CDR3. This CDR3 reads CAWTQGNTEAFF. The CDR3 DNA follows: TGTGCCTGGACCCAGGGTAACACTGAAGCTTTCTTT.